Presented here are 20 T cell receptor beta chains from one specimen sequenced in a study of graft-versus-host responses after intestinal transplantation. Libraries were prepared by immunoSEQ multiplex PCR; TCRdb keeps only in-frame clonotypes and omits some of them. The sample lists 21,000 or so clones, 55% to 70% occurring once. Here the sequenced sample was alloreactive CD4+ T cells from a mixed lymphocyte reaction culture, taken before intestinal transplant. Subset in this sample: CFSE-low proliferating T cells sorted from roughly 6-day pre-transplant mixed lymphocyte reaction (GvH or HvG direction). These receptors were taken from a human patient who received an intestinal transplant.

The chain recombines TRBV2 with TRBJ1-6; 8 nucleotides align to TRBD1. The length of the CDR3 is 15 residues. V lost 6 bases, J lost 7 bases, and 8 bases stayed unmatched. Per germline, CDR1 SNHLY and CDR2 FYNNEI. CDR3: CASSAGQAINSPLHF. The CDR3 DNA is TGTGCCAGCAGCGCGGGACAGGCTATCAATTCACCCCTCCACTTT. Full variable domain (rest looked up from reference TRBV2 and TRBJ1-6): EPEVTQTPSHQVTQMGQEVILRCVPISNHLYFYWYRQILGQKVEFLVSFYNNEISEKSEIFDDQFSVERPDGSNFTLKIRSTKLEDSAMYFCASSAGQAINSPLHFGNGTRLTVT.

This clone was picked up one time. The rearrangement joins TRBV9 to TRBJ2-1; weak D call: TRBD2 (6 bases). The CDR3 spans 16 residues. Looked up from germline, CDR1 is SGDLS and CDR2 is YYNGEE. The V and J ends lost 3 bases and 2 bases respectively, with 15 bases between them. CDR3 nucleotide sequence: TGTGCCAGCAGCGAGCATCGGAGGGCTACCTACAATGAGCAGTTCTTC. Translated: CASSEHRRATYNEQFF. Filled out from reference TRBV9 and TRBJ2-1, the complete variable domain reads DSGVTQTPKHLITATGQRVTLRCSPRSGDLSVYWYQQSLDQGLQFLIQYYNGEERAKGNILERFSAQQFPDLHSELNLSSLELGDSALYFCASSEHRRATYNEQFFGPGTRLTVL.

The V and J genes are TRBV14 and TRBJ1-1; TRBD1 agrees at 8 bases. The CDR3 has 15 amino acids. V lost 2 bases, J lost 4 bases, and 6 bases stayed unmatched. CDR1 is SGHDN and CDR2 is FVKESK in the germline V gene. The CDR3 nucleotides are TGTGCCAGCAGCCAACCAGGACAGGGCATCACTGAAGCTTTCTTT. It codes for CASSQPGQGITEAFF.

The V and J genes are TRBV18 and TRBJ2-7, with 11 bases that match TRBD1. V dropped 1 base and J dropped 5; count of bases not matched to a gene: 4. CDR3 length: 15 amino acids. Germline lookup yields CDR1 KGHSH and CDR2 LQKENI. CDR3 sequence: CASSPHRTGGDEQYF. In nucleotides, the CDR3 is TGTGCCAGCTCACCACACAGGACAGGGGGCGACGAGCAGTACTTC.

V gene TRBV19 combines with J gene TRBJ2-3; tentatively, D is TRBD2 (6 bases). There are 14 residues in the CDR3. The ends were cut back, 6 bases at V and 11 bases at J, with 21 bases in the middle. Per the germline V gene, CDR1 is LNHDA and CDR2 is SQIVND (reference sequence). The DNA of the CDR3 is TGTGCCAGTAGCCAATCGACGGCGGGATTGTGGCAGTATTTT. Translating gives CASSQSTAGLWQYF.

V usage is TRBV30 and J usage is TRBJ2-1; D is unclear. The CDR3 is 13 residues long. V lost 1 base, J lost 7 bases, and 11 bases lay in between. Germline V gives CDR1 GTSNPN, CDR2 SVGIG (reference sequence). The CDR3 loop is CAWSGQVVNEQFF. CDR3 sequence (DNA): TGTGCCTGGAGTGGGCAAGTCGTAAATGAGCAGTTCTTC.

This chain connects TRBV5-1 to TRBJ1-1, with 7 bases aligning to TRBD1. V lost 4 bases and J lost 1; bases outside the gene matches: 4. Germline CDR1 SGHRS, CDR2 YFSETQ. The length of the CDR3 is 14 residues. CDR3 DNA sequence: TGCGCCAGCAGCGTACAGGGGACGAACACTGAAGCTTTCTTT. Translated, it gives CASSVQGTNTEAFF.

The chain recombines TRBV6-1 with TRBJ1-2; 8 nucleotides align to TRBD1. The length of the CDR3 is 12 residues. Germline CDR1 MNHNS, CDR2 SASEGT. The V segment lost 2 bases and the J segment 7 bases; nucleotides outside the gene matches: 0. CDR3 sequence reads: CASSEQGAGYTF. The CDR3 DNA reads TGTGCCAGCAGTGAACAGGGGGCTGGCTACACCTTC.

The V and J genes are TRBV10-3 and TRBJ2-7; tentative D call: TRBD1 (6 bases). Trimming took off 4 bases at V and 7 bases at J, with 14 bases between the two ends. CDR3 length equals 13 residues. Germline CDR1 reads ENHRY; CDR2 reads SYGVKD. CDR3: CAISGYREGEQYF. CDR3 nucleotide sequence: TGTGCCATCAGTGGGTACAGGGAAGGGGAGCAGTACTTC.

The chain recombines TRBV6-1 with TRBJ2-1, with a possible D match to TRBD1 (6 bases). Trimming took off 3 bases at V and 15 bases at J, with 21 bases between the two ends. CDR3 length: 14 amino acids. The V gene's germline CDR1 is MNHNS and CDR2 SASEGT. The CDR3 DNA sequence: TGTGCCAGCAGTGACCGTGGCTTCAGGGGAAGACTGTTCTTC. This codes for CASSDRGFRGRLFF.

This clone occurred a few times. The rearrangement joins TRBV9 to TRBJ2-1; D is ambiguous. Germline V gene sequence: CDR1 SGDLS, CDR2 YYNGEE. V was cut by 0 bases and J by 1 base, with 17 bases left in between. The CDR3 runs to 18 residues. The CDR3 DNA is TGTGCCAGCAGCGTAGCTGATTCGAGTAGATGGTCCTACAATGAGCAGTTCTTC. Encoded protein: CASSVADSSRWSYNEQFF.

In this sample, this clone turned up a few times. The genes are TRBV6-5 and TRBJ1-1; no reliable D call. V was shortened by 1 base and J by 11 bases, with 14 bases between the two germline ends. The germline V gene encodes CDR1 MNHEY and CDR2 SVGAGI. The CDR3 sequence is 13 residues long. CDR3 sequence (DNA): TGTGCCAGCAGTTACTTATCCAAGGCCAGGGCTTTCTTT. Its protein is CASSYLSKARAFF.

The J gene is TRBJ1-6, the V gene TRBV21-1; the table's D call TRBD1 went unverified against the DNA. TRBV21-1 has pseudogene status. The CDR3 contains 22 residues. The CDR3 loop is CASSKARGQGLLQSSYNSPLHF. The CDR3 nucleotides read TGTGCCAGCAGCAAAGCCCGGGGACAGGGTCTCTTACAGAGCTCCTATAATTCACCCCTCCACTTT.

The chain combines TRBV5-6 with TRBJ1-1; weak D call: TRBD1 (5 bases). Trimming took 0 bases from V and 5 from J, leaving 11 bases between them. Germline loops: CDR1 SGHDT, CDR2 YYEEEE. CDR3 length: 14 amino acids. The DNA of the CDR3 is TGTGCCAGCAGCTTGGCCTTCGGGGGGACTGAAGCTTTCTTT. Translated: CASSLAFGGTEAFF.

The CDR3 DNA sequence: TGCAGCGCCCGAAAGGGGGGGGGAGGCACTGAAGCTTTCTTT. It is translated as CSARKGGGGTEAFF. The V gene is TRBV29-1, the J gene TRBJ1-1; a possible D gene is TRBD1 (6 bases). CDR1 and CDR2 (germline): SQVTM, ANQGSEA. This CDR3 is 14 amino acids long. The germline V and J ends were trimmed by 7 bases and 4 bases, with 19 bases remaining between them. Looking up the rest from reference TRBV29-1 and TRBJ1-1 gives the full variable domain: SAVISQKPSRDICQRGTSLTIQCQVDSQVTMMFWYRQQPGQSLTLIATANQGSEATYESGFVIDKFPISRPNLTFSTLTVSNMSPEDSSIYLCSARKGGGGTEAFFGQGTRLTVV.

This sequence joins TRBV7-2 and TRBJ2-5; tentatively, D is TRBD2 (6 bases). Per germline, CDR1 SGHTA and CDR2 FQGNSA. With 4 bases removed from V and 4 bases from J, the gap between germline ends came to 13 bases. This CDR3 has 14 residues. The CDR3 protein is CASSSLGRIETQYF. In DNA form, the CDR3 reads TGTGCCAGCAGCTCGTTGGGGAGGATAGAGACCCAGTACTTC.

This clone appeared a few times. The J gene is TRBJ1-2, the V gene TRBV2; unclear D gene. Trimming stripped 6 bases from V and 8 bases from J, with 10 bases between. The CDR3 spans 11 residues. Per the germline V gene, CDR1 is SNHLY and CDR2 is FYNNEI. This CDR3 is CASRRLGGYTF. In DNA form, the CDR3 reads TGTGCCAGCAGGAGGCTCGGGGGCTACACCTTC.

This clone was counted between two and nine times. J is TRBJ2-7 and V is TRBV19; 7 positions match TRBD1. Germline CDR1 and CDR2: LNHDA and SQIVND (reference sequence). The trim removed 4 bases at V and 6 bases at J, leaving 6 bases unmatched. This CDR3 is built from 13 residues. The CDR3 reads CASSTRQGSEQYF. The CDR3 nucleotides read TGTGCCAGTAGTACGCGACAGGGAAGCGAGCAGTACTTC.

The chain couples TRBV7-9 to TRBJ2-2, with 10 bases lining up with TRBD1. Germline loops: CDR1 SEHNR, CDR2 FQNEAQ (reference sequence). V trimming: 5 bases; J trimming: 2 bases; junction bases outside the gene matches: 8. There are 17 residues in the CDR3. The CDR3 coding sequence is TGTGCCAGCAGCCAACCGGGACAGGGGTCAAACACCGGGGAGCTGTTTTTT. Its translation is CASSQPGQGSNTGELFF.

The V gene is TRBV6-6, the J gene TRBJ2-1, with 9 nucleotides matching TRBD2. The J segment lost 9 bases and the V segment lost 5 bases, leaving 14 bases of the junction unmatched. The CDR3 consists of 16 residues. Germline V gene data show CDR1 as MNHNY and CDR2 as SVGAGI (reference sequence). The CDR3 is CASSPGRASGTGEQFF. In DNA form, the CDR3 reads TGTGCCAGCAGTCCGGGGCGGGCTAGCGGGACGGGTGAGCAGTTCTTC.